This T cell receptor (beta chain) was identified in a study of CD8+ T cells in alopecia areata. Overall study results and limits: TCR sharing across patients was less clear than in mice, possibly HLA-related.

This CDR3 has 16 residues. Germline CDR1 is MNHNY and CDR2 is SVGAGI (reference sequence). The trim removed 6 bases at V and 6 bases at J, leaving 9 bases unmatched. Concerning this clone itself: What it binds is unknown.

Samples from alopecia areata patients were lesional scalp punch biopsies and peripheral blood. Sequencing used cDNA as its template, made by extracting RNA and reverse transcribing it. The assay was immunoSEQ multiplex PCR, and TCRdb's table has in-frame clones only and misses some. The table has approximately 140,000 clones, 47% seen once; the top ten hold approximately 7%. V and J are TRBV6-6 and TRBJ2-1; 12 nucleotides line up with TRBD2. What was sequenced was CD4+ T cells sorted from blood. The TCR originated in a human donor with alopecia areata. CDR3 in DNA: TGTGCCAGCAGGCCCGGGACTAGCGGGTTAAGCAATGAGCAGTTCTTC. Protein product: CASRPGTSGLSNEQFF.